The 10 T cell receptor beta chains below were found in one sample sequenced in a study of T cells in Graves' hyperthyroidism and ophthalmopathy. RNA transcripts served as the template for amplifying TCR beta CDR3 regions. During a first-round RT-PCR of the TCR CDR3, the HTBI primer set was used. TCRdb passed the multiplex PCR reads through MiXCR, listing each CDR3 protein once. Of more than 500,000 distinct CDR3 sequences listed, over 45% are singletons. Sequencing was carried out using peripheral blood or thyroid tissue (not recorded which). The receptors were sampled from an adult woman with Graves' disease, either hyperthyroidism or ophthalmopathy (not recorded which).

This clonotype appeared many times. The chain recombines TRBV7-9 with TRBJ2-7; D is undetermined. The CDR3 loop spans 15 amino acids. The germline V gene encodes CDR1 SEHNR and CDR2 FQNEAQ (reference sequence). Trimming removed 5 bases at V and 0 bases at J, with 14 bases between. In DNA form, the CDR3 reads TGTGCCAGCAGCCTAAGCCCTGAAAGCTCCTACGAGCAGTACTTC. Amino acid sequence: CASSLSPESSYEQYF.

This clonotype was picked up a small number of times. The CDR3 DNA reads as TGCAGCGTTGTGTCAGCGGATGGAGGGGAGACCCAGTACTTC. Amino acid sequence: CSVVSADGGETQYF. The chain has TRBV29-1 and TRBJ2-5; perhaps TRBD2 as D (6 bases). The CDR3 has 14 residues. Germline V gene sequence: CDR1 SQVTM, CDR2 ANQGSEA. The V end lost 4 bases, the J end lost 5 bases, and 17 bases lay between the germline ends.

This clonotype was recorded at least ten times. The rearrangement uses TRBV20-1 and TRBJ1-6; 9 nucleotides match TRBD1. Germline assignment: CDR1 DFQATT and CDR2 SNEGSKA (reference sequence). The length of the CDR3 is 15 residues. V dropped 1 base and J dropped 8; count of bases not matched to a gene: 6. CDR3 protein: CSARARDRVDSPLHF. The CDR3 DNA reads as TGCAGTGCTAGAGCCCGGGACAGGGTGGATTCACCCCTCCACTTT.

The chain recombines TRBV15 with TRBJ2-5; TRBD2 matches 8 bases. Germline V CDR1 and CDR2: LNHNV, YYDKDF (reference sequence). The CDR3 is 14 amino acids. Trimming took 9 bases from V and 1 from J; bases not matched to a gene: 7. The CDR3 DNA reads as TGTGCCACACGGCGACTAGCGCTCCAAGAGACCCAGTACTTC. It is translated as CATRRLALQETQYF.

At least ten counts were recorded for this clonotype. The genes are TRBV19 and TRBJ1-5; D is possibly TRBD1 (5 bases). The V end lost 9 bases, the J end lost 4 bases, and 22 bases lay between the germline ends. This CDR3 spans 16 amino acids. CDR1 and CDR2 from the germline V gene are LNHDA and SQIVND (reference sequence). CDR3 residues: CARKRKGRSKNQPQHF. CDR3 in DNA: TGTGCCAGGAAGAGGAAGGGGCGGAGTAAAAATCAGCCCCAGCATTTT.

This clonotype was counted many times. J is TRBJ1-2 and V is TRBV5-1, with 7 bases lining up with TRBD1. The germline V gene encodes CDR1 SGHRS and CDR2 YFSETQ. The V and J ends lost 4 bases and 8 bases, in that order; junction bases with no gene match: 14. This CDR3 comprises 15 residues. CDR3 bases: TGCGCCAGCAGCAAGGAACCATCAGACAGGGAAGGCTACACCTTC. It is translated as CASSKEPSDREGYTF.

The genes are TRBV7-3 and TRBJ1-2; 7 positions agree with TRBD1. Trimming took 3 bases from V and 8 from J; bases not matched to a gene: 6. The CDR3 runs 13 residues. Germline-derived CDR1 and CDR2 are SGHTA and FQGTGA. The CDR3 DNA is TGTGCCAGCAGCTTTGAGGGGGCGCGGGGCTACACCTTC. This gives the protein CASSFEGARGYTF.

This chain joins TRBV19 and TRBJ1-6; TRBD1 might be the D (6 bases). Looked up from germline, CDR1 is LNHDA and CDR2 is SQIVND (reference sequence). V lost 4 bases to trimming and J lost 7 bases, with 11 bases between them. This CDR3 comprises 14 residues. The DNA for the CDR3 is TGTGCCAGTAGTAGTGGGGGGCTAAATTCACCCCTCCACTTT. Translated, it gives CASSSGGLNSPLHF. The entire variable domain, with the rest obtained from reference TRBV19 and TRBJ1-6, is as follows: DGGITQSPKYLFRKEGQNVTLSCEQNLNHDAMYWYRQDPGQGLRLIYYSQIVNDFQKGDIAEGYSVSREKKESFPLTVTSAQKNPTAFYLCASSSGGLNSPLHFGNGTRLTVT.

The gene calls are TRBV12-3 or TRBV12-4 and TRBJ2-2, with TRBD2 matching 14 bases. The CDR3 spans 13 residues. The J segment lost 16 bases and the V segment lost 3 bases, leaving 4 bases of the junction unmatched. The CDR3 protein is CASSLGLAGEGFF. In DNA, the CDR3 is TGTGCCAGCAGTTTGGGACTAGCGGGAGAGGGGTTTTTT.

The table lists this clonotype with many counts. This chain uses TRBV30 with TRBJ1-6; no clear D gene. In germline, CDR1 is GTSNPN, CDR2 SVGIG (reference sequence). The V end was cut by 5 bases, the J end by 0 bases, with 5 bases between. The CDR3 sequence is 13 residues long. CDR3 nucleotide sequence: TGTGCCTGGCAGAGCTCCTATAATTCACCCCTCCACTTT. Amino acid sequence: CAWQSSYNSPLHF.